The clone carrying this TCR beta chain was found many times. Its cognate antigen is unknown. The V gene's germline CDR1 is SGDLS and CDR2 YYNGEE. V gave up 1 base and J gave up 7 bases; unmatched junction bases: 6. The CDR3 loop spans 14 amino acids. This sample stems from a study of T-cell memory formation after mild COVID-19. Study at large: TCR clustering was largely donor specific. Study findings and constraints: Whether second-wave clones peaking at day 37 were SARS-CoV-2 specific went unconfirmed. For contracting clones, CD4+ ones sat mainly in CM and EM, CD8+ in EMRA.

Constant-segment-primed 5'RACE gave TCR alpha and TCR beta cDNA libraries with sample barcodes and UMIs. TCRdb passed the 5' RACE reads through MiXCR, listing each CDR3 protein once. The sample has 400,000 to 500,000 distinct CDR3 sequences, 20% seen once. The V gene is TRBV9, the J gene TRBJ1-1; TRBD1 matches at 8 bases. This clonotype was obtained from an adult woman who had mild COVID-19 (a few samples of this study predate the infection). Cell type and time point are not known. The sample was PBMCs or a T cell subset sorted from them (not recorded which). The CDR3 region is CASSVMTGANEAFF. Here the CDR3 DNA reads TGTGCCAGCAGCGTAATGACAGGGGCGAATGAAGCTTTCTTT. Together with reference TRBV9 and TRBJ1-1, the CDR3 gives the full variable domain: DSGVTQTPKHLITATGQRVTLRCSPRSGDLSVYWYQQSLDQGLQFLIQYYNGEERAKGNILERFSAQQFPDLHSELNLSSLELGDSALYFCASSVMTGANEAFFGQGTRLTVV.